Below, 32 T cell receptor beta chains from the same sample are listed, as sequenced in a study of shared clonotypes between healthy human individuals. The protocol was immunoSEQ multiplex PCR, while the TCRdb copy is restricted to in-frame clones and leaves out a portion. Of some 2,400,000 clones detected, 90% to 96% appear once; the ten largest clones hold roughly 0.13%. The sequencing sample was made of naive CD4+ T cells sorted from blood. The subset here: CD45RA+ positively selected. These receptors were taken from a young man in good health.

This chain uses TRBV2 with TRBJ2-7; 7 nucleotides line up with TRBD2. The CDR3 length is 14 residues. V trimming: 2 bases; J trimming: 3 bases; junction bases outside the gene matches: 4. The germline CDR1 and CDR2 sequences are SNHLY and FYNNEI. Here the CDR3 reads CASSEWGTNYEQYF. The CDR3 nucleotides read TGTGCCAGCAGTGAATGGGGGACTAACTACGAGCAGTACTTC.

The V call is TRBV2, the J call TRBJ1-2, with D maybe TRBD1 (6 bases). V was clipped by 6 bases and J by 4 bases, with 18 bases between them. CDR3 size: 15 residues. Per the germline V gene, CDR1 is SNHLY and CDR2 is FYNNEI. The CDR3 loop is CASSTGTATLYGYTF. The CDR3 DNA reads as TGTGCCAGCAGCACAGGGACGGCAACCCTCTATGGCTACACCTTC.

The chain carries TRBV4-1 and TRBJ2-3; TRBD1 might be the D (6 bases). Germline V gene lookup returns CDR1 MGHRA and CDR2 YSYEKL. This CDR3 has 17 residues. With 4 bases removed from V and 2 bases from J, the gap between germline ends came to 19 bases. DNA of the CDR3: TGCGCCAGCAGCCCAGAGTTTGGGCAGGGGCTCACAGATACGCAGTATTTT. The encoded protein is CASSPEFGQGLTDTQYF.

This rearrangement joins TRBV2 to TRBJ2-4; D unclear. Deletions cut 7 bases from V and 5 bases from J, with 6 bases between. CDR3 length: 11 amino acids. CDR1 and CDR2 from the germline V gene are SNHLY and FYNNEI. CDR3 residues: CASNGENIQYF. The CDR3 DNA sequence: TGTGCCAGCAATGGGGAAAACATTCAGTACTTC.

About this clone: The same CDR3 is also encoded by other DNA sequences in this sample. The DNA of the CDR3 is TGTGCCAGCAGTGAAGCGCTCGACGAGCAGTACTTC. Translation gives CASSEALDEQYF. The chain combines TRBV6-1 with TRBJ2-7; the D is unclear. The CDR3 totals 12 residues. CDR1 and CDR2 (germline): MNHNS, SASEGT. V lost 0 bases and J lost 5, with 5 bases in between.

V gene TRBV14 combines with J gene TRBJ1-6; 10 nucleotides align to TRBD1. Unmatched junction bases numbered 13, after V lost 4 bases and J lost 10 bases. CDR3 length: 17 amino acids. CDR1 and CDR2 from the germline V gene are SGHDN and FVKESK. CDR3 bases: TGTGCCAGCAGCCCCCAGGGACAGGGGAAGAAAGAGTCACCCCTCCACTTT. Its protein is CASSPQGQGKKESPLHF. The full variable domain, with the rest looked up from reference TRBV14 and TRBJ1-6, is EAGVTQFPSHSVIEKGQTVTLRCDPISGHDNLYWYRRVMGKEIKFLLHFVKESKQDESGMPNNRFLAERTGGTYSTLKVQPAELEDSGVYFCASSPQGQGKKESPLHFGNGTRLTVT.

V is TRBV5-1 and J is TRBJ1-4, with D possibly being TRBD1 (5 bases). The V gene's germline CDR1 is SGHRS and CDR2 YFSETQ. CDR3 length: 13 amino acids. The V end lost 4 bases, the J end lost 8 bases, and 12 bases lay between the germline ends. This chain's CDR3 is CASSSQGGEKLFF. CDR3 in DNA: TGCGCCAGCAGCAGCCAGGGAGGAGAAAAACTGTTTTTT.

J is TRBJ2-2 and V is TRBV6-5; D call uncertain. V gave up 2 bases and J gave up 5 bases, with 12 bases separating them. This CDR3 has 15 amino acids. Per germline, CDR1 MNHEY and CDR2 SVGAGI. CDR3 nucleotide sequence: TGTGCCAGCAGTTACGCCAGGCGTCGGACCGGGGAGCTGTTTTTT. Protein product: CASSYARRRTGELFF.

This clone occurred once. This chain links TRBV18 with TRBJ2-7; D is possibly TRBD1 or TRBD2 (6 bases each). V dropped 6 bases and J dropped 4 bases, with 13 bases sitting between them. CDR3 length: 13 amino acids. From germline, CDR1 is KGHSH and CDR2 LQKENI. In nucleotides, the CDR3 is TGTGCCAGCTCGAGGGGGGAAGCATACGAGCAGTACTTC. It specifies CASSRGEAYEQYF.

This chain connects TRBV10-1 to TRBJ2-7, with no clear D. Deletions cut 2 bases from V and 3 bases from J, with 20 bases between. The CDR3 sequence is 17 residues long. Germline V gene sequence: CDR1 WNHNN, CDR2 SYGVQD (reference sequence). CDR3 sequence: CASSERPGVVGYYEQYF. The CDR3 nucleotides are TGCGCCAGCAGTGAGCGACCCGGAGTAGTGGGGTACTACGAGCAGTACTTC.

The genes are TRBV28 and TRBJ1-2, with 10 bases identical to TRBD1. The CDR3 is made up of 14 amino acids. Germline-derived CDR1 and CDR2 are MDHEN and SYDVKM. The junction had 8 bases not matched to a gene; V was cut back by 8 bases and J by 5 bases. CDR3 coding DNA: TGTGCCAGCTCCCAAGGGGACAGGGGTTATGGCTACACCTTC. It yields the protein CASSQGDRGYGYTF.

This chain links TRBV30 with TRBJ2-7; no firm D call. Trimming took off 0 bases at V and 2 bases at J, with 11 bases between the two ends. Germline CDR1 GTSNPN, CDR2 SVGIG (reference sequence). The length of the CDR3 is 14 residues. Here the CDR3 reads CAWSVLETAYEQYF. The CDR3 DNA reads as TGTGCCTGGAGTGTCCTGGAAACCGCCTACGAGCAGTACTTC. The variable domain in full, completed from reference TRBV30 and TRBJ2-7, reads SQTIHQWPATLVQPVGSPLSLECTVEGTSNPNLYWYRQAAGRGLQLLFYSVGIGQISSEVPQNLSASRPQDRQFILSSKKLLLSDSGFYLCAWSVLETAYEQYFGPGTRLTVT.

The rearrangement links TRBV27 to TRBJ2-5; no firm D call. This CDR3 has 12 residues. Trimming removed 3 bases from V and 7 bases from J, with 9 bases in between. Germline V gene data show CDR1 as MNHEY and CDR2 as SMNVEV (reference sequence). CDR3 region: CASSFLLGTQYF. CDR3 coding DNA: TGTGCCAGCAGTTTCCTACTCGGGACCCAGTACTTC.

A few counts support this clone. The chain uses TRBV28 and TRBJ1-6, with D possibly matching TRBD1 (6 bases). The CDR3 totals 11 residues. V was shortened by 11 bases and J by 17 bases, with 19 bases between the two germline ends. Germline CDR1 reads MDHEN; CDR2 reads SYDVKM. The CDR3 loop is CASTSGQRFHF. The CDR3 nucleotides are TGTGCCTCAACTTCTGGACAGCGTTTCCACTTT.

DNA for the CDR3: TGTGCCAGCAGTTTCGCTTTAGGGGGGATGAACACTGAAGCTTTCTTT. It is translated as CASSFALGGMNTEAFF. V and J are TRBV28 and TRBJ1-1; tentatively, D is TRBD1 (6 bases). In germline, CDR1 is MDHEN, CDR2 SYDVKM. The CDR3 has 16 residues. V was pared by 3 bases and J by 0 bases, with 14 bases between. Drawing the rest from reference TRBV28 and TRBJ1-1, the complete variable domain is DVKVTQSSRYLVKRTGEKVFLECVQDMDHENMFWYRQDPGLGLRLIYFSYDVKMKEKGDIPEGYSVSREKKERFSLILESASTNQTSMYLCASSFALGGMNTEAFFGQGTRLTVV.

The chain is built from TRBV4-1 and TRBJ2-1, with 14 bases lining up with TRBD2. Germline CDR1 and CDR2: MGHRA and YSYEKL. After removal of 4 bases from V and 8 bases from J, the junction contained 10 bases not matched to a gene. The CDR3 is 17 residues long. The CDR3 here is CASSRPTSGRDKYEQFF. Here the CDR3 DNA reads TGCGCCAGCAGCCGGCCGACTAGCGGGAGGGACAAATATGAGCAGTTCTTC.

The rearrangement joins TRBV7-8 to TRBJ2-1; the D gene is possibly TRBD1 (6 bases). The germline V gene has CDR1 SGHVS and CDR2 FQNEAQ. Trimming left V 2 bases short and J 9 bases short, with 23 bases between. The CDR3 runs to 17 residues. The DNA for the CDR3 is TGTGCCAGCAGCTTAAGCGCAGGGGAATTCGGTACAGGTGAGCAGTTCTTC. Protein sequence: CASSLSAGEFGTGEQFF. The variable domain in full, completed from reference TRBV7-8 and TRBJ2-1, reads GAGVSQSPRYKVAKRGQDVALRCDPISGHVSLFWYQQALGQGPEFLTYFQNEAQLDKSGLPSDRFFAERPEGSVSTLKIQRTQQEDSAVYLCASSLSAGEFGTGEQFFGPGTRLTVL.

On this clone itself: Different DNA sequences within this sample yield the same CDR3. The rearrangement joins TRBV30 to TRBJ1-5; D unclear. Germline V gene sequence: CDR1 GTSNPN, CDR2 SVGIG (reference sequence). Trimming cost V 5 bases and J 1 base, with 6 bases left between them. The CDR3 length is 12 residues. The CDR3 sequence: CAWGESNQPQHF. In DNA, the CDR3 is TGTGCCTGGGGGGAAAGCAATCAGCCCCAGCATTTT.

CDR3 nucleotides: TGTGCCAGTAGTAGGTCTAGCGGGGGGCCTAACACCGGGGAGCTGTTTTTT. This gives the protein CASSRSSGGPNTGELFF. This chain joins TRBV19 and TRBJ2-2; 11 nucleotides match TRBD2. J was trimmed by 2 bases and V by 4 bases; bases with no gene match: 6. The CDR3 covers 17 residues. Germline V CDR1 and CDR2: LNHDA, SQIVND (reference sequence).

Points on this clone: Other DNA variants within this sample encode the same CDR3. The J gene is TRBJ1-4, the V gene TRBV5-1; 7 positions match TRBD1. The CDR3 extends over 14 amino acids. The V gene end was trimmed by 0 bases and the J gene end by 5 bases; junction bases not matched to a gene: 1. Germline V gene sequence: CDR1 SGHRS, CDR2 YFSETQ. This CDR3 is CASSLGDSNEKLFF. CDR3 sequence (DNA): TGCGCCAGCAGCTTGGGGGACAGCAATGAAAAACTGTTTTTT.

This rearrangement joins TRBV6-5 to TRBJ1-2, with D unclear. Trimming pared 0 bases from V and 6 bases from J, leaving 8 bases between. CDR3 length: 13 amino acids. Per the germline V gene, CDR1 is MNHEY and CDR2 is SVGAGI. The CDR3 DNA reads TGTGCCAGCAGTTACTCTTACGGCGATGGCTACACCTTC. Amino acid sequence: CASSYSYGDGYTF.

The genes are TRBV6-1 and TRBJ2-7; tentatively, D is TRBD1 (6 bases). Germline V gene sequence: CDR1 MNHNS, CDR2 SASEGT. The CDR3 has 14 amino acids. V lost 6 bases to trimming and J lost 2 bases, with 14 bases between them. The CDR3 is CASSPTGTPYEQYF. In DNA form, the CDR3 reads TGTGCCAGCAGCCCGACAGGCACCCCCTACGAGCAGTACTTC.

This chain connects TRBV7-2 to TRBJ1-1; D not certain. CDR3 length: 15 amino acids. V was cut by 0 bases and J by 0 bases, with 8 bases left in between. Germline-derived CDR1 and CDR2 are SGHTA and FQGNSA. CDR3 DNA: TGTGCCAGCAGCTTAGCGGTGGGGTTGAACACTGAAGCTTTCTTT. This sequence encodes CASSLAVGLNTEAFF.

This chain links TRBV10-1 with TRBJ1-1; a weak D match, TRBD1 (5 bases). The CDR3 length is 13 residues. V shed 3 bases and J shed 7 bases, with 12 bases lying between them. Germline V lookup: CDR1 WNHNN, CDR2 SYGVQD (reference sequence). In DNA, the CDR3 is TGCGCCAGCAGTGATACAGGCCAGCTTGAAGCTTTCTTT. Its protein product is CASSDTGQLEAFF.

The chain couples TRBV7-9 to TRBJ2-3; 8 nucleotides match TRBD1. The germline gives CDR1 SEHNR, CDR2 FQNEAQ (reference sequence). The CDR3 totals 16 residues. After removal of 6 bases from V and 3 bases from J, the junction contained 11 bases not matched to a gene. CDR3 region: CASSARDRWRTDTQYF. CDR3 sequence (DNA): TGTGCCAGCAGTGCCCGGGACAGGTGGAGGACAGATACGCAGTATTTT.

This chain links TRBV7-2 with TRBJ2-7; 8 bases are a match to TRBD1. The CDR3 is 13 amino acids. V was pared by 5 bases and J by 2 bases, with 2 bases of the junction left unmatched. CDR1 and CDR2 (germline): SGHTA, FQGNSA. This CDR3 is CASSRDRTYEQYF. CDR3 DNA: TGTGCCAGCAGCAGGGACAGGACCTACGAGCAGTACTTC.

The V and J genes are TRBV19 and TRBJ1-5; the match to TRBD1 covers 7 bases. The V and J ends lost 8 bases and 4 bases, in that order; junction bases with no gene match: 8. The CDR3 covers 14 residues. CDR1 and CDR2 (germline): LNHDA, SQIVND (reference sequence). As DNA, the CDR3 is TGTGCCAGTGGGTATACAGGGGAAAATCAGCCCCAGCATTTT. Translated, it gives CASGYTGENQPQHF.

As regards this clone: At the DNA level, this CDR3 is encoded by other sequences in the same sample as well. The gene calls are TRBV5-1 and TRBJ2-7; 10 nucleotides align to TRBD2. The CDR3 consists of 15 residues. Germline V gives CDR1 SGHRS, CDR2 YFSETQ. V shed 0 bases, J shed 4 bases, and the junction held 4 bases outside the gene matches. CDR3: CASSLGGTSAYEQYF. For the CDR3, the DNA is TGCGCCAGCAGCTTGGGTGGGACTAGCGCATACGAGCAGTACTTC.

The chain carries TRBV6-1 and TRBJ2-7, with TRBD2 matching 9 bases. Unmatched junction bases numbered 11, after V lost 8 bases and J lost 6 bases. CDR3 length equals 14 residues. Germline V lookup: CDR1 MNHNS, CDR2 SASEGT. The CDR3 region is CASLGASGKSEQYF. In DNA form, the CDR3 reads TGTGCCAGCCTTGGGGCTAGCGGGAAGAGCGAGCAGTACTTC.

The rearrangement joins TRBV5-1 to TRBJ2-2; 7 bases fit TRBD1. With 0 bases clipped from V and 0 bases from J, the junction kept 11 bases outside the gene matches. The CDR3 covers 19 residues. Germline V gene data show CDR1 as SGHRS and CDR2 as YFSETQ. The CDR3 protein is CASSLDSLVGTANTGELFF. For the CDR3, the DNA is TGCGCCAGCAGCTTGGACTCTCTCGTGGGGACAGCGAACACCGGGGAGCTGTTTTTT.

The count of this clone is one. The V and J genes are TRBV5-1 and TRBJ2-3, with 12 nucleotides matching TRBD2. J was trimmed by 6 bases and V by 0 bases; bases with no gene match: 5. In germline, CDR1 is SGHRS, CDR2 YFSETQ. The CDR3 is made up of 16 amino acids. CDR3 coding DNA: TGCGCCAGCAGCTTGGCTAGCGGGGGGGCCCCTGATACGCAGTATTTT. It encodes CASSLASGGAPDTQYF.

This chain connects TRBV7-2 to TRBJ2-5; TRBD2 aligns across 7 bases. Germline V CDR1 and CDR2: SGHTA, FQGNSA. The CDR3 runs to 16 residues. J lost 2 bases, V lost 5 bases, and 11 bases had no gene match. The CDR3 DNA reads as TGTGCCAGCAGCCGTAACCAGCGGGGCCCTCAAGAGACCCAGTACTTC. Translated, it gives CASSRNQRGPQETQYF. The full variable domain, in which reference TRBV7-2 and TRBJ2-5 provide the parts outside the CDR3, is GAGVSQSPSNKVTEKGKDVELRCDPISGHTALYWYRQSLGQGLEFLIYFQGNSAPDKSGLPSDRFSAERTGGSVSTLTIQRTQQEDSAVYLCASSRNQRGPQETQYFGPGTRLLVL.